The 13 T cell receptor beta chains reported below all come from one sample, sequenced in a study of shared clonotypes between healthy human individuals. The repertoire was sequenced with immunoSEQ multiplex PCR; TCRdb's copy has only in-frame clones and lacks some. The sample includes roughly 2.4 million clones, 90% to 96% of them seen just once. Sequenced material: naive CD4+ T cells sorted from blood. Subset specified: CD45RA+ positively selected. These receptors were taken from a man aged 18 to 29 in good health.

V usage is TRBV7-2 and J usage is TRBJ2-1; a possible D gene is TRBD2 (5 bases). This CDR3 is 14 amino acids long. V gave up 5 bases and J gave up 3 bases, with 11 bases separating them. Germline V CDR1 and CDR2: SGHTA, FQGNSA. CDR3 sequence reads: CASSAPAVYNEQFF. CDR3 nucleotides: TGTGCCAGCAGCGCCCCAGCGGTCTACAATGAGCAGTTCTTC.

The CDR3 DNA is TGCGCCAGTTTGAAAGGGCAAAGCTCCTACGAGCAGTACTTC. Translated, it gives CASLKGQSSYEQYF. The chain links TRBV5-1 to TRBJ2-7, with no clear D. The CDR3 runs 14 residues. Per the germline V gene, CDR1 is SGHRS and CDR2 is YFSETQ. Trimming removed 8 bases from V and 0 bases from J, with 15 bases in between.

This clone showed up just once. The chain couples TRBV10-1 to TRBJ2-7; 7 bases agree with TRBD1. Germline assignment: CDR1 WNHNN and CDR2 SYGVQD (reference sequence). Trimming at V came to 1 base and at J to 4 bases, leaving 7 bases not matched to a gene. This CDR3 is built from 15 residues. CDR3 in DNA: TGCGCCAGCAGTGAGTGGGCAGGGGGATCTTACGAGCAGTACTTC. It encodes CASSEWAGGSYEQYF.

The CDR3, as DNA: TGTGCCAGCACTGGGGGGGGCAGTGGGGCCAACGTCCTGACTTTC. Residues: CASTGGGSGANVLTF. The rearrangement joins TRBV28 to TRBJ2-6, with a weak D call TRBD2 (7 bases). The CDR3 covers 15 residues. CDR1 is MDHEN and CDR2 is SYDVKM in the germline V gene. V lost 7 bases, J lost 3 bases, and 13 bases lay in between.

This rearrangement joins TRBV2 to TRBJ2-3; 8 bases line up with TRBD2. This CDR3 has 16 residues. The germline V gene has CDR1 SNHLY and CDR2 FYNNEI. The ends lost 2 bases at V and 2 bases at J; junction bases unmatched: 6. CDR3 protein: CASSESLADYTDTQYF. For the CDR3, the DNA is TGTGCCAGCAGTGAATCACTAGCGGACTACACAGATACGCAGTATTTT.

The V and J genes are TRBV9 and TRBJ1-5; 9 bases fit TRBD1. The CDR3 consists of 19 residues. The germline gives CDR1 SGDLS, CDR2 YYNGEE. With V trimmed by 0 bases and J by 0 bases, 10 bases remained unmatched. The CDR3 DNA is TGTGCCAGCAGCGTAGCTACAGTGGGGACAGGGCCTAGCAATCAGCCCCAGCATTTT. Its protein product is CASSVATVGTGPSNQPQHF. Combining the CDR3 with reference TRBV9 and TRBJ1-5 gives the whole variable domain DSGVTQTPKHLITATGQRVTLRCSPRSGDLSVYWYQQSLDQGLQFLIQYYNGEERAKGNILERFSAQQFPDLHSELNLSSLELGDSALYFCASSVATVGTGPSNQPQHFGDGTRLSIL.

This rearrangement joins TRBV2 to TRBJ1-4, with D possibly matching TRBD1 (5 bases). Trimming took off 7 bases at V and 0 bases at J, with 24 bases between the two ends. Germline CDR1 reads SNHLY; CDR2 reads FYNNEI. The CDR3 spans 19 residues. CDR3 DNA sequence: TGTGCCAGCATTCATGGCAGGGTGGGTTCGGGATCAACTAATGAAAAACTGTTTTTT. Translated: CASIHGRVGSGSTNEKLFF.

J is TRBJ2-1 and V is TRBV5-6; 7 bases map to TRBD1. Germline CDR1 reads SGHDT; CDR2 reads YYEEEE. The CDR3 is made up of 13 amino acids. The ends lost 5 bases at V and 8 bases at J; junction bases unmatched: 7. The DNA for the CDR3 is TGTGCCAGCAGATTAACAGGGGTTCATGAGCAGTTCTTC. Translating it yields CASRLTGVHEQFF.

The rearrangement links TRBV27 to TRBJ1-2; tentatively, D is TRBD1 (5 bases). This CDR3 region has 15 residues. Germline values: CDR1 MNHEY, CDR2 SMNVEV (reference sequence). Trimming took off 6 bases at V and 2 bases at J, with 16 bases between the two ends. The CDR3 protein is CASSLYPGTNYGYTF. The CDR3 DNA sequence: TGTGCCAGCAGCCTTTACCCGGGGACCAACTATGGCTACACCTTC.

The chain couples TRBV25-1 to TRBJ2-1, with 7 nucleotides matching TRBD2. J lost 5 bases, V lost 5 bases, and 12 bases had no gene match. CDR1 and CDR2 (germline): MGHDK, SYGVNS. The CDR3 runs to 16 residues. For the CDR3, the DNA is TGTGCCAGCAGTCACCCGGGACTACTTCCACACAATGAGCAGTTCTTC. Amino acids: CASSHPGLLPHNEQFF.

This rearrangement joins TRBV6-5 to TRBJ1-6; a possible D gene is TRBD1 (6 bases). CDR1 MNHEY and CDR2 SVGAGI come from the germline V gene. The ends were cut back, 5 bases at V and 3 bases at J, with 11 bases in the middle. The CDR3 length is 15 residues. CDR3 sequence reads: CASSAGQSYNSPLHF. In DNA form, the CDR3 reads TGTGCCAGCAGTGCAGGACAGAGCTATAATTCACCCCTCCACTTT.

On this clone: The sample has other DNA sequences that encode this CDR3 too. V is TRBV5-4 and J is TRBJ2-5; no reliable D call. The CDR3 spans 13 residues. Germline V gene sequence: CDR1 SGHNT, CDR2 YYREEE (reference sequence). V dropped 0 bases and J dropped 1 base, with 4 bases sitting between them. The CDR3, as DNA: TGTGCCAGCAGCTTGGCCCTCCAAGAGACCCAGTACTTC. Translating gives CASSLALQETQYF.

V gene TRBV10-3 combines with J gene TRBJ1-5; D unclear. Trimming left V 3 bases short and J 0 bases short, with 6 bases between. The length of the CDR3 is 14 residues. Per germline, CDR1 ENHRY and CDR2 SYGVKD. The CDR3 region is CAISETLSNQPQHF. The CDR3 DNA is TGTGCCATCAGTGAAACCCTTAGCAATCAGCCCCAGCATTTT.